Each of the 22 T cell receptor beta chains below was sequenced from the same sample in a study of immune characterization of retroperitoneal liposarcoma. TCRdb re-called the PCR reads with MiXCR, one entry per CDR3 protein. The sample has about 10,000 distinct CDR3 sequences, around 28% seen once. The material sequenced was tumor tissue. The receptors stem from a female donor with retroperitoneal liposarcoma.

This clonotype was seen only a few times. This chain connects TRBV6-1 to TRBJ1-4; 10 bases match TRBD1. Per germline, CDR1 MNHNS and CDR2 SASEGT. The CDR3 runs to 16 residues. Losses at the gene ends were 3 bases for V and 4 bases for J; bases not matched to a gene: 5. The DNA of the CDR3 is TGTGCCAGCAGTGAGGAGACAGGGGGCGGTAATGAAAAACTGTTTTTT. Translating gives CASSEETGGGNEKLFF.

This clonotype was seen at least ten times. The chain has TRBV6-6 and TRBJ2-2; D gene unclear. Trimming removed 0 bases at V and 8 bases at J, with 22 bases between. Germline CDR1 MNHNY, CDR2 SVGAGI (reference sequence). The CDR3 totals 18 residues. The CDR3 nucleotides read TGTGCCAGCAGTTACTCGAACCCCGGCGGATGGGGTGAGGGGGAGCTGTTTTTT. Its protein product is CASSYSNPGGWGEGELFF.

The chain has TRBV10-3 and TRBJ2-5; 12 bases are a match to TRBD2. This CDR3 has 13 amino acids. The germline CDR1 and CDR2 sequences are ENHRY and SYGVKD. The J segment lost 5 bases and the V segment lost 10 bases, leaving 5 bases of the junction unmatched. CDR3 in amino acids: CATGLAGGETQYF. Written as DNA, the CDR3 is TGTGCCACGGGACTAGCGGGCGGGGAGACCCAGTACTTC.

This chain links TRBV6-5 with TRBJ2-5, with D tentatively TRBD1 (7 bases). The CDR3 covers 18 residues. CDR1 and CDR2 from the germline V gene are MNHEY and SVGAGI. The germline V and J ends were trimmed by 5 bases and 5 bases, with 27 bases remaining between them. CDR3 region: CASSELRRGRPGFETQYF. The CDR3, as DNA: TGTGCCAGCAGTGAACTAAGGAGGGGGCGCCCAGGGTTTGAGACCCAGTACTTC.

This clonotype was seen many times. The V call is TRBV27, the J call TRBJ2-4; perhaps TRBD2 as D (5 bases). The CDR3 runs 13 residues. V was trimmed by 3 bases and J by 7 bases, leaving 10 bases between them. CDR1 and CDR2 from the germline V gene are MNHEY and SMNVEV (reference sequence). In nucleotides, the CDR3 is TGTGCCAGCAGTTTCCGGAGGCGGAACATTCAGTACTTC. Translated, it gives CASSFRRRNIQYF.

Judged by abundance, this clonotype is medium-sized (0.01 to 0.1%). J is TRBJ2-3 and V is TRBV12-3 or TRBV12-4, with a weak D call TRBD1 (5 bases). The DNA end is a closer match to TRBJ2-7, so the J assignment may be wrong. This CDR3 region has 15 residues. The CDR3 reads CASSLTAFWGDEQYF. DNA for the CDR3: TGTGCCAGCAGTTTAACGGCTTTCTGGGGCGATGAGCAGTACTTC.

This clonotype was seen at least ten times. V gene TRBV12-3 or TRBV12-4 combines with J gene TRBJ2-3; D is perhaps TRBD1 (6 bases). V was cut by 3 bases and J by 3 bases, with 13 bases left in between. The CDR3 contains 15 residues. The CDR3 region is CASSFRGRSTDTQYF. The CDR3 bases are TGTGCCAGCAGTTTCAGGGGAAGGAGTACAGATACGCAGTATTTT.

Note on this clonotype: Because the CDR3 is missing its conserved closing phenylalanine or tryptophan, this is likely a read error. It is unclear where the CDR3 begins or ends on the DNA, so no DNA is shown, and the CDR3 is as TCRdb lists it. V gene TRBV7-2 combines with J gene TRBJ2-1. 9 amino acids form the CDR3, both terminal residues included. Germline loops: CDR1 SGHTA, CDR2 FQGNSA. CDR3 sequence: CASSLSVSG.

By sample share, this clonotype is medium-sized (0.01 to 0.1%). The V and J genes are TRBV6-6 and TRBJ2-1; tentative D call: TRBD1 (5 bases). In germline, CDR1 is MNHNY, CDR2 SVGAGI (reference sequence). CDR3 length equals 14 residues. Trimming took off 2 bases at V and 10 bases at J, with 15 bases between the two ends. Here the CDR3 DNA reads TGTGCCAGCAGTTACAGGGGCCAGTCCTACGAGCAGTTCTTC. Encoded protein: CASSYRGQSYEQFF.

The rearrangement joins TRBV11-2 to TRBJ2-1; D is ambiguous. The CDR3 covers 12 residues. Germline V lookup: CDR1 SGHAT, CDR2 FQNNGV. Between the trimmed V and J ends, which lost 5 bases and 13 bases, there was a span of 15 bases. This CDR3 reads CASSLTTETQFF. DNA of the CDR3: TGTGCCAGCAGCCTTACGACGGAGACCCAGTTCTTC.

This clonotype was seen more than once but under ten times. J is TRBJ1-4 and V is TRBV6-1; the match to TRBD1 covers 8 bases. J gave up 1 base and V 7 bases, and 17 bases lay outside the gene matches. The CDR3 runs to 19 residues. Looked up from germline, CDR1 is MNHNS and CDR2 is SASEGT. The CDR3 loop is CASKAGQGALFVTNEKLFF. The CDR3 nucleotides read TGTGCCAGCAAGGCGGGTCAGGGGGCTCTTTTCGTAACTAATGAAAAACTGTTTTTT.

The table lists this clonotype with a few counts. The V and J genes are TRBV7-3 and TRBJ2-3; 7 bases map to TRBD1. The CDR3 length is 17 residues. Germline CDR1 reads SGHTA; CDR2 reads FQGTGA. The J segment lost 2 bases and the V segment lost 0 bases, leaving 8 bases of the junction unmatched. The CDR3 reads CASSLTGTAKLTDTQYF. CDR3 sequence (DNA): TGTGCCAGCAGCTTAACGGGGACAGCTAAGCTCACAGATACGCAGTATTTT.

In its sample, this clonotype was seen many times. This chain joins TRBV7-2 and TRBJ2-1, with TRBD2 matching over 7 bases. Germline V CDR1 and CDR2: SGHTA, FQGNSA. The CDR3 extends over 16 amino acids. Germline trimming cut 0 bases from V and 2 bases from J; bases unmatched to any gene: 4. This CDR3 is CASSLASSGTYNEQFF. The CDR3 nucleotides read TGTGCCAGCAGCTTAGCGTCCAGCGGGACCTACAATGAGCAGTTCTTC.

This clonotype was seen only a few times. The V and J genes are TRBV7-2 and TRBJ2-1, with 16 nucleotides matching TRBD2. The better agreement between TRBJ2-7 and the DNA end casts doubt on the J call. Germline-derived CDR1 and CDR2 are SGHTA and FQGNSA. The CDR3 consists of 15 residues. CDR3 protein: CASSGGTSGRAEQYF. The CDR3 nucleotides are TGTGCCAGCAGCGGAGGGACTAGCGGGAGGGCCGAGCAGTACTTC.

This CDR3 is CASSSASTYEQYF. The CDR3 DNA is TGTGCCAGCTCCTCGGCCAGCACCTACGAGCAGTACTTC. The chain joins TRBV7-9 to TRBJ2-4; D remains ambiguous. The J call may be faulty, since TRBJ2-7 better matches the DNA end. Germline V lookup: CDR1 SEHNR, CDR2 FQNEAQ (reference sequence). The CDR3 consists of 13 residues.

This clonotype is judged medium-sized. The chain employs TRBV11-1 and TRBJ2-7, with unresolved D. Looked up from germline, CDR1 is SGHAT and CDR2 is FQDESV (reference sequence). This CDR3 contains 15 residues. V was clipped by 5 bases and J by 0 bases, with 14 bases between them. CDR3 in amino acids: CASSHPRRTSYEQYF. The CDR3 DNA reads as TGTGCCAGCAGCCACCCTCGGCGGACCTCCTACGAGCAGTACTTC.

The chain couples TRBV11-3 to TRBJ2-1; D possibly corresponds to TRBD2 (5 bases). This CDR3 is 15 amino acids long. The V end was cut by 3 bases, the J end by 3 bases, with 12 bases between. Germline V gene data show CDR1 as SGHNT and CDR2 as YENEEA. The CDR3 is CASSLSFGNYNEQFF. For the CDR3, the DNA is TGTGCCAGCAGCTTGAGCTTCGGGAACTACAATGAGCAGTTCTTC.

This sequence joins TRBV7-2 and TRBJ1-1; D gene uncertain. CDR1 and CDR2 (germline): SGHTA, FQGNSA. The V end lost 2 bases, the J end lost 1 base, and 5 bases lay between the germline ends. The CDR3 runs to 13 residues. The DNA for the CDR3 is TGTGCCAGCAGCTTATATGAGAACACTGAAGCTTTCTTT. Encoded protein: CASSLYENTEAFF. Drawing the rest from reference TRBV7-2 and TRBJ1-1, the complete variable domain is GAGVSQSPSNKVTEKGKDVELRCDPISGHTALYWYRQSLGQGLEFLIYFQGNSAPDKSGLPSDRFSAERTGGSVSTLTIQRTQQEDSAVYLCASSLYENTEAFFGQGTRLTVV.

This clonotype was counted many times. The J gene is TRBJ1-2, the V gene TRBV7-2, with 8 bases aligning to TRBD1. This CDR3 is 13 amino acids long. In germline, CDR1 is SGHTA, CDR2 FQGNSA. J gave up 13 bases and V 0 bases, and 7 bases lay outside the gene matches. The CDR3 is CASSLAFRDRSTF. The CDR3 nucleotides read TGTGCCAGCAGCTTAGCATTCCGGGACAGGAGCACCTTC.

This clonotype was counted many times. The rearrangement joins TRBV7-2 to TRBJ1-5; D unclear. Germline-derived CDR1 and CDR2 are SGHTA and FQGNSA. The length of the CDR3 is 14 residues. V lost 4 bases to trimming and J lost 5 bases, with 12 bases between them. In nucleotides, the CDR3 is TGTGCCAGCAGCTCTCCCGGGGAGCATCAGCCCCAGCATTTT. Translation: CASSSPGEHQPQHF.

This clonotype is classed as large. V gene TRBV6-1 combines with J gene TRBJ2-6; D gene unclear. Germline CDR1 reads MNHNS; CDR2 reads SASEGT. The CDR3 has 14 amino acids. The V end lost 7 bases, the J end lost 0 bases, and 7 bases lay between the germline ends. CDR3 region: CASKQTSGANVLTF. The CDR3 DNA follows: TGTGCCAGCAAGCAGACCTCTGGGGCCAACGTCCTGACTTTC.

Details on this clonotype: Since no conserved phenylalanine or tryptophan closes the CDR3, a read error is the likely cause. This chain connects TRBV12-3 or TRBV12-4 to TRBJ2-5; 7 bases are shared with TRBD1. This CDR3 is built from 14 residues. After removal of 3 bases from V and 1 base from J, the junction contained 2 bases not matched to a gene. Written as DNA, the CDR3 is TGTGCCAGCAGTTTGGGGACAGTCCAAGAGACCCAGTACCCC. As protein: CASSLGTVQETQYP.